Shown below are 25 T cell receptor beta chains from a single sample sequenced in a study of T cells in Graves' hyperthyroidism and ophthalmopathy. Amplification targeted TCR beta CDR3 regions from RNA transcripts. A set of HTBI primers served as the primers for a first-round RT-PCR of the TCR CDR3. TCRdb processed the multiplex PCR reads anew with MiXCR; each CDR3 protein has one entry. The data show about 700,000 distinct CDR3 sequences, approximately 14% seen once. The sequenced material came from blood. Receptors were obtained from a woman younger than 35 with Graves' hyperthyroidism.

There are a few counts of this clonotype. The CDR3 coding sequence is TGTGCCAGCAGTAAATTCCCCGGGACAAGGGCCAACGTCCTGACTTTC. Amino acids: CASSKFPGTRANVLTF. The chain employs TRBV11-3 and TRBJ2-6; weak D call: TRBD1 (6 bases). Deletions cut 6 bases from V and 5 bases from J, with 17 bases between. In germline, CDR1 is SGHNT, CDR2 YENEEA. This CDR3 is built from 16 residues.

There are many counts of this clonotype. The rearrangement uses TRBV7-2 and TRBJ2-1; 15 bases are a match to TRBD2. Germline values: CDR1 SGHTA, CDR2 FQGNSA. The V gene end was trimmed by 3 bases and the J gene end by 8 bases; junction bases not matched to a gene: 14. The CDR3 is 19 amino acids. CDR3 amino acids: CASSLPSRRTSGRADEQFF. CDR3 nucleotides: TGTGCCAGCAGCTTGCCAAGCCGTAGGACTAGCGGGAGGGCCGATGAGCAGTTCTTC.

This clonotype occurred a few times. The chain is built from TRBV6-1 and TRBJ1-3, with no clear D. This CDR3 is built from 14 residues. CDR1 and CDR2 (germline): MNHNS, SASEGT. Trimming took 8 bases from V and 0 from J, leaving 11 bases between them. CDR3 region: CASQTAASGNTIYF. CDR3 sequence (DNA): TGTGCCAGCCAAACCGCAGCCTCTGGAAACACCATATATTTT.

Many counts were recorded for this clonotype. V and J are TRBV10-3 and TRBJ2-1, with D unresolved. V lost 0 bases and J lost 7, with 4 bases in between. Germline V gives CDR1 ENHRY, CDR2 SYGVKD. The CDR3 loop spans 12 amino acids. Here the CDR3 reads CAISESGNEQFF. CDR3 DNA sequence: TGTGCCATCAGTGAGTCAGGTAATGAGCAGTTCTTC.

At least ten counts were recorded for this clonotype. The chain joins TRBV27 to TRBJ2-7; tentatively, D is TRBD2 (6 bases). The V gene's germline CDR1 is MNHEY and CDR2 SMNVEV (reference sequence). Trimming left V 7 bases short and J 0 bases short, with 28 bases between. The CDR3 sequence is 19 residues long. The chain's CDR3 is CASIPTAGLRAPYSYEQYF. In nucleotides, the CDR3 is TGTGCCAGCATTCCTACGGCGGGACTCCGCGCACCTTACTCCTACGAGCAGTACTTC.

This clonotype was seen only a few times. The chain combines TRBV7-9 with TRBJ2-5; tentatively, D is TRBD1 or TRBD2 (5 bases each). Germline V gives CDR1 SEHNR, CDR2 FQNEAQ (reference sequence). CDR3 length: 16 amino acids. V lost 2 bases and J lost 1, with 14 bases in between. The CDR3 sequence: CASSLRGTGAQETQYF. The CDR3 DNA reads TGTGCCAGCAGCTTAAGGGGTACCGGGGCCCAAGAGACCCAGTACTTC.

This clonotype was seen a handful of times. The chain links TRBV12-3 or TRBV12-4 to TRBJ2-7; 9 bases match TRBD1. V shed 2 bases and J 2 bases; nucleotides not matched to a gene: 4. The length of the CDR3 is 15 residues. The CDR3 DNA is TGTGCCAGCAGTTTACGGGACAGGGATACCTACGAGCAGTACTTC. Translation: CASSLRDRDTYEQYF.

There are a few counts of this clonotype. The chain links TRBV7-2 to TRBJ2-5, with no clear D. Looked up from germline, CDR1 is SGHTA and CDR2 is FQGNSA. The CDR3 loop spans 13 amino acids. V was shortened by 3 bases and J by 1 base, with 6 bases between the two germline ends. CDR3 sequence: CASSFLIQETQYF. CDR3 DNA sequence: TGTGCCAGCAGCTTTCTTATCCAAGAGACCCAGTACTTC.

This clonotype has at least ten counts. This rearrangement joins TRBV28 to TRBJ2-5; 7 bases agree with TRBD1. Trimming took 5 bases from V and 2 from J; bases not matched to a gene: 5. Germline V gives CDR1 MDHEN, CDR2 SYDVKM. This CDR3 has 14 residues. The CDR3 DNA sequence: TGTGCCAGCAGTAAAGACAGGGTGCAAGAGACCCAGTACTTC. Translation gives CASSKDRVQETQYF.

This chain joins TRBV6-1 and TRBJ2-7; 8 bases agree with TRBD1. V gave up 7 bases and J gave up 5 bases; unmatched junction bases: 10. The CDR3 sequence is 14 residues long. The V gene's germline CDR1 is MNHNS and CDR2 SASEGT. As DNA, the CDR3 is TGTGCCAGCATCCGGACAGGGAAGACCAACGAGCAGTACTTC. Its translation: CASIRTGKTNEQYF.

This clonotype was seen only a few times. The rearrangement joins TRBV20-1 to TRBJ2-2, with 8 bases fitting TRBD1. Germline V gives CDR1 DFQATT, CDR2 SNEGSKA (reference sequence). The CDR3 length is 15 residues. Trimming cost V 0 bases and J 3 bases; bases outside gene matches: 3. CDR3 region: CSARDPRGHTGELFF. The CDR3 DNA reads TGCAGTGCTAGAGATCCCAGGGGGCACACCGGGGAGCTGTTTTTT.

This chain connects TRBV7-2 to TRBJ2-1, with 10 bases that match TRBD2. This CDR3 region has 15 residues. V lost 0 bases and J lost 7; bases outside the gene matches: 3. The germline V gene encodes CDR1 SGHTA and CDR2 FQGNSA. CDR3 in amino acids: CASSLASGRRNEQFF. The CDR3 nucleotides read TGTGCCAGCAGCTTAGCTAGCGGGAGGCGGAATGAGCAGTTCTTC.

The chain carries TRBV5-5 and TRBJ2-7, with D perhaps matching TRBD1 (6 bases). Germline V gives CDR1 SGHKS, CDR2 YYEKEE (reference sequence). This CDR3 is 15 amino acids long. V was shortened by 4 bases and J by 1 base, with 15 bases between the two germline ends. In DNA, the CDR3 is TGTGCCAGCAGCCTGACAGGAGTCCGATCCTACGAGCAGTACTTC. Translated: CASSLTGVRSYEQYF. Using reference TRBV5-5 and TRBJ2-7 for the parts outside the CDR3, the full variable domain is DAGVTQSPTHLIKTRGQQVTLRCSPISGHKSVSWYQQVLGQGPQFIFQYYEKEERGRGNFPDRFSARQFPNYSSELNVNALLLGDSALYLCASSLTGVRSYEQYFGPGTRLTVT.

As regards this clonotype: A read error is possible here, since a much larger clone lies one base away. The rearrangement uses TRBV28 and TRBJ2-1, with 14 bases aligning to TRBD2. J lost 5 bases, V lost 3 bases, and 9 bases had no gene match. CDR1 is MDHEN and CDR2 is SYDVKM in the germline V gene. The CDR3 runs 18 residues. The CDR3 region is CASSLVMGLAGAHNEQFF. In nucleotides, the CDR3 is TGTGCCAGCAGTTTGGTTATGGGACTAGCGGGGGCCCACAATGAGCAGTTCTTC.

The chain employs TRBV19 and TRBJ2-2; D may be TRBD2 (5 bases). V lost 3 bases to trimming and J lost 0 bases, with 11 bases between them. Per the germline V gene, CDR1 is LNHDA and CDR2 is SQIVND (reference sequence). This CDR3 has 16 amino acids. CDR3 in amino acids: CASSIGLAANTGELFF. DNA of the CDR3: TGTGCCAGTAGTATCGGGCTAGCCGCGAACACCGGGGAGCTGTTTTTT.

At least ten counts were recorded for this clonotype. V usage is TRBV7-9 and J usage is TRBJ2-3; perhaps TRBD2 as D (6 bases). CDR1 and CDR2 from the germline V gene are SEHNR and FQNEAQ (reference sequence). Trimming left V 5 bases short and J 0 bases short, with 15 bases between. The CDR3 runs 16 residues. For the CDR3, the DNA is TGTGCCAGCAGCCCTGGGAATAGCGGAAGCACAGATACGCAGTATTTT. This encodes CASSPGNSGSTDTQYF.

This clonotype was counted many times. The chain uses TRBV6-1 and TRBJ2-3, with TRBD2 identical over 7 bases. The CDR3 spans 15 residues. Germline V lookup: CDR1 MNHNS, CDR2 SASEGT. Trimming cost V 6 bases and J 4 bases; bases outside gene matches: 10. CDR3 DNA sequence: TGTGCCAGCAGACTAGCGCGACAACTGTCAGATACGCAGTATTTT. Residues: CASRLARQLSDTQYF.

This clonotype was picked up many times. This chain links TRBV28 with TRBJ2-3; 9 nucleotides align to TRBD2. CDR1 MDHEN and CDR2 SYDVKM come from the germline V gene. V trimming: 6 bases; J trimming: 5 bases; junction bases outside the gene matches: 12. There are 16 residues in the CDR3. The CDR3 coding sequence is TGTGCCAGCAGCCGCCTGTGGAGCGGGAGGATAGATACGCAGTATTTT. The encoded protein is CASSRLWSGRIDTQYF. Full variable domain (rest looked up from reference TRBV28 and TRBJ2-3): DVKVTQSSRYLVKRTGEKVFLECVQDMDHENMFWYRQDPGLGLRLIYFSYDVKMKEKGDIPEGYSVSREKKERFSLILESASTNQTSMYLCASSRLWSGRIDTQYFGPGTRLTVL.

The chain has TRBV3-1 and TRBJ1-1, with TRBD1 matching over 8 bases. The CDR3 sequence is 15 residues long. With V trimmed by 5 bases and J by 1 base, 6 bases remained unmatched. The germline gives CDR1 LGHDT, CDR2 YNNKEL (reference sequence). Here the CDR3 reads CASSLSDRENTEAFF. CDR3 DNA sequence: TGTGCCAGCAGCTTATCGGACAGGGAGAACACTGAAGCTTTCTTT.

Concerning this clonotype itself: With a much larger clone just one base away, this may be a read error. The V and J genes are TRBV7-9 and TRBJ2-7, with a possible D match to TRBD1 (5 bases). Germline V gene sequence: CDR1 SEHNR, CDR2 FQNEAQ (reference sequence). The CDR3 runs 14 residues. The CDR3 DNA sequence: TGTGCCAGCGGCTTAGGTACCAGGGCCTACGAGCAGTACTTC. It yields the protein CASGLGTRAYEQYF. Drawing the rest from reference TRBV7-9 and TRBJ2-7, the complete variable domain is DTGVSQNPRHKITKRGQNVTFRCDPISEHNRLYWYRQTLGQGPEFLTYFQNEAQLEKSRLLSDRFSAERPKGSFSTLEIQRTEQGDSAMYLCASGLGTRAYEQYFGPGTRLTVT.

This chain connects TRBV6-1 to TRBJ2-6; D gene uncertain. The CDR3 length is 14 residues. V lost 7 bases, J lost 0 bases, and 7 bases lay in between. CDR1 is MNHNS, CDR2 SASEGT, per germline. This CDR3 is CASKRSSGANVLTF. The CDR3 nucleotides read TGTGCCAGCAAAAGGTCCTCTGGGGCCAACGTCCTGACTTTC.

The V and J genes are TRBV29-1 and TRBJ2-1, with D possibly being TRBD2 (6 bases). V lost 0 bases, J lost 10 bases, and 13 bases lay in between. In germline, CDR1 is SQVTM, CDR2 ANQGSEA. The CDR3 totals 13 residues. The CDR3 DNA reads TGCAGCGTTGAAGATACTAAGGAGGGGGAGCAGTTCTTC. Its protein product is CSVEDTKEGEQFF.

At least ten counts were recorded for this clonotype. The chain couples TRBV3-1 to TRBJ1-5; a weak D match, TRBD1 (5 bases). Trimming cost V 4 bases and J 3 bases, with 10 bases left between them. This CDR3 is 14 amino acids long. Germline values: CDR1 LGHDT, CDR2 YNNKEL (reference sequence). CDR3: CASSPQGFNQPQHF. DNA of the CDR3: TGTGCCAGCAGCCCGCAGGGATTCAATCAGCCCCAGCATTTT. The full variable domain, its missing parts supplied by reference TRBV3-1 and TRBJ1-5, is DTAVSQTPKYLVTQMGNDKSIKCEQNLGHDTMYWYKQDSKKFLKIMFSYNNKELIINETVPNRFSPKSPDKAHLNLHINSLELGDSAVYFCASSPQGFNQPQHFGDGTRLSIL.

J is TRBJ2-1 and V is TRBV12-3 or TRBV12-4; 9 positions agree with TRBD2. This CDR3 is 16 amino acids long. Unmatched junction bases numbered 11, after V lost 3 bases and J lost 8 bases. In nucleotides, the CDR3 is TGTGCCAGCAGTTTGGAGGTAGCGGGAGCCTCCGATGAGCAGTTCTTC. The encoded protein is CASSLEVAGASDEQFF.

V and J are TRBV20-1 and TRBJ2-2; 10 bases match TRBD2. Germline lookup yields CDR1 DFQATT and CDR2 SNEGSKA (reference sequence). The V gene end was trimmed by 0 bases and the J gene end by 5 bases; junction bases not matched to a gene: 6. The CDR3 runs to 16 residues. The CDR3 DNA reads as TGCAGTGCTAGAGATCCTGGGACTAGCGCGACCGGGGAGCTGTTTTTT. Residues: CSARDPGTSATGELFF.